The 6 T cell receptor beta chains below come from one sample, sequenced in a study of blood T cell repertoires in COVID-19 (dated by TCRdb to 2020 to 2022). Library preparation used the immunoSEQ multiplex PCR assay. The table comes from immuneACCESS by way of TCRdb, which keeps in-frame sequences with V and J called. Part of the clones is missing from these tables; in studies checked, under half for an unresolved V gene and the rest for unknown reasons. In all, the sample holds about 230,000 clones, and 70% to 90% of those were seen once. Of the sample, over 0.95% falls within the top ten clones. The sequencing input was peripheral blood. Receptor source: a man in his forties with acute or convalescent COVID-19.

The rearrangement uses TRBV7-9 and TRBJ1-2, with TRBD1 matching 9 bases. The germline V gene encodes CDR1 SEHNR and CDR2 FQNEAQ (reference sequence). The ends lost 2 bases at V and 6 bases at J; junction bases unmatched: 10. The CDR3 totals 16 residues. CDR3 sequence (DNA): TGTGCCAGCAGCTTATTTTTACAGGGGGCTCGGGATGGCTACACCTTC. Amino acids: CASSLFLQGARDGYTF.

Remarks on this clone: The junction differs from germline at one of its ends, possibly a read error. The chain couples TRBV7-7 to TRBJ2-2; D gene unclear. Germline CDR1 reads SSHAT; CDR2 reads FNYEAQ (reference sequence). This CDR3 comprises 13 residues. The CDR3 nucleotides are TGTGCTAGCAGCTTCTTCCGAGGCGGGGAGCTGTTTTTT. It translates to CASSFFRGGELFF.

A few counts support this clone. The chain employs TRBV6-2 or TRBV6-3 and TRBJ1-1; TRBD1 matches 7 bases. Looked up from germline, CDR1 is MNHEY and CDR2 is SVGEGT. The CDR3 has 13 amino acids. V trimming: 5 bases; J trimming: 1 base; junction bases outside the gene matches: 1. CDR3: CASSGDRNTEAFF. CDR3 bases: TGTGCCAGCAGTGGGGACAGGAACACTGAAGCTTTCTTT.

The V gene is TRBV27, the J gene TRBJ1-5; 8 positions agree with TRBD1. CDR1 is MNHEY, CDR2 SMNVEV, per germline (reference sequence). The CDR3 is 16 residues long. J was trimmed by 4 bases and V by 3 bases; bases with no gene match: 8. CDR3 nucleotide sequence: TGTGCCAGCAGTTTTGCGTGGACAGGGAAGAATCAGCCCCAGCATTTT. This sequence encodes CASSFAWTGKNQPQHF.

This clone was picked up many times. V gene TRBV7-9 combines with J gene TRBJ2-7; the D gene is possibly TRBD2 (5 bases). This CDR3 region has 12 residues. The V and J ends lost 8 bases and 2 bases respectively, with 10 bases between them. Germline lookup yields CDR1 SEHNR and CDR2 FQNEAQ (reference sequence). The CDR3 loop is CASADGAYEQYF. The CDR3, as DNA: TGTGCCAGCGCTGACGGGGCCTACGAGCAGTACTTC. The entire variable domain, with the rest obtained from reference TRBV7-9 and TRBJ2-7, is as follows: DTGVSQNPRHKITKRGQNVTFRCDPISEHNRLYWYRQTLGQGPEFLTYFQNEAQLEKSRLLSDRFSAERPKGSFSTLEIQRTEQGDSAMYLCASADGAYEQYFGPGTRLTVT.

This sequence joins TRBV19 and TRBJ1-3; no reliable D call. V dropped 3 bases and J dropped 8 bases, with 11 bases sitting between them. The CDR3 loop spans 13 amino acids. Germline CDR1 and CDR2: LNHDA and SQIVND (reference sequence). CDR3 residues: CASSMGQDYTIYF. CDR3 coding DNA: TGTGCCAGTAGTATGGGCCAGGATTACACCATATATTTT.